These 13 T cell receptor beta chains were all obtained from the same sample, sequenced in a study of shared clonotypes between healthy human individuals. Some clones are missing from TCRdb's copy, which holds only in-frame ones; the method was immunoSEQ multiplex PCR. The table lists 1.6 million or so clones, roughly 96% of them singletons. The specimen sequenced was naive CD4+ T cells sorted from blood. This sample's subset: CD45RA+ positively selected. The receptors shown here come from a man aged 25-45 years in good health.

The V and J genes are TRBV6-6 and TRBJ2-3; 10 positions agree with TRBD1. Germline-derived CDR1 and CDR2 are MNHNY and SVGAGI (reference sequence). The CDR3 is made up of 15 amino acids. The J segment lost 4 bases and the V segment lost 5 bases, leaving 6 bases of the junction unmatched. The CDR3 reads CASSLGTGVPDTQYF. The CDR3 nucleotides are TGTGCCAGCAGTCTCGGGACAGGGGTTCCAGATACGCAGTATTTT.

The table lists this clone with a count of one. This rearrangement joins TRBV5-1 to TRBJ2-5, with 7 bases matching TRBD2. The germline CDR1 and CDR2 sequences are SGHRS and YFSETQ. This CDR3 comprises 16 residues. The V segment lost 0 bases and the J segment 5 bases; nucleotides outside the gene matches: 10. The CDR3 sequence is CASSLAFPGGEETQYF. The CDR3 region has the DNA TGCGCCAGCAGCTTGGCCTTCCCTGGGGGGGAGGAGACCCAGTACTTC.

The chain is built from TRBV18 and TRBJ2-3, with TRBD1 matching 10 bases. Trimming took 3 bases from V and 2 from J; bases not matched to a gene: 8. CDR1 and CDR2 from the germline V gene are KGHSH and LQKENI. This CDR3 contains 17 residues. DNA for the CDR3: TGTGCCAGCTCACCCATTCCGGGACAGGGGCCCACAGATACGCAGTATTTT. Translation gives CASSPIPGQGPTDTQYF. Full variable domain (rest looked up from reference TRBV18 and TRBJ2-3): NAGVMQNPRHLVRRRGQEARLRCSPMKGHSHVYWYRQLPEEGLKFMVYLQKENIIDESGMPKERFSAEFPKEGPSILRIQQVVRGDSAAYFCASSPIPGQGPTDTQYFGPGTRLTVL.

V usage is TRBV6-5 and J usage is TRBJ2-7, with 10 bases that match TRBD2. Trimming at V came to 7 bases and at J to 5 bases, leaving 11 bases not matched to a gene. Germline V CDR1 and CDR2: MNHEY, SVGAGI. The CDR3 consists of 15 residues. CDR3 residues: CASTPTGLASDEQYF. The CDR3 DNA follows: TGTGCCAGCACCCCGACGGGACTAGCGTCCGACGAGCAGTACTTC.

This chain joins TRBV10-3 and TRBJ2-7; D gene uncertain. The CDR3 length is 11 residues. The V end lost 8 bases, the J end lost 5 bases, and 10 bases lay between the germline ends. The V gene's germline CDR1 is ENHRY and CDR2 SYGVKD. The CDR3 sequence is CAIGGENEQYF. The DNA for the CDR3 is TGTGCCATCGGTGGGGAAAACGAGCAGTACTTC.

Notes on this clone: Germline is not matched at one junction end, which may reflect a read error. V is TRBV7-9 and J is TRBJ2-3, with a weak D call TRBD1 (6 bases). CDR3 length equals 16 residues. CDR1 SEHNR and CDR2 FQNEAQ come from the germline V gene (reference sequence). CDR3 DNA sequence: TGTGCCAGCACCTTACCGACAGGCTCCCTCTTGGATACGCAGTATTTT. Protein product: CASTLPTGSLLDTQYF.

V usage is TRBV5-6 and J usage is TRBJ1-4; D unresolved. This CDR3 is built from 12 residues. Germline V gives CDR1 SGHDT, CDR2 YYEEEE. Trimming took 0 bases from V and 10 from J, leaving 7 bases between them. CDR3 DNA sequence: TGTGCCAGCAGCTTGGCCGAGGGAAAACTGTTTTTT. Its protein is CASSLAEGKLFF.

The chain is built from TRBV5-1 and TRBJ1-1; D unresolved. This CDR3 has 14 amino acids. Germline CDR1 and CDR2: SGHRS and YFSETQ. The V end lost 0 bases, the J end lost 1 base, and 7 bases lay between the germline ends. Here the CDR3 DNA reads TGCGCCAGCAGCTTGGCATGGGGGAACACTGAAGCTTTCTTT. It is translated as CASSLAWGNTEAFF.

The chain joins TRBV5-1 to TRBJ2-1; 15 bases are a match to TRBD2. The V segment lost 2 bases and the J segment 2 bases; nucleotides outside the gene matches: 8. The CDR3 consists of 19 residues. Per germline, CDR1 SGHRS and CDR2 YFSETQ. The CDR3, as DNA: TGCGCCAGCAGCTTTGGAGGAGGACTAGCGGGAGGGCCCTACAATGAGCAGTTCTTC. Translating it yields CASSFGGGLAGGPYNEQFF.

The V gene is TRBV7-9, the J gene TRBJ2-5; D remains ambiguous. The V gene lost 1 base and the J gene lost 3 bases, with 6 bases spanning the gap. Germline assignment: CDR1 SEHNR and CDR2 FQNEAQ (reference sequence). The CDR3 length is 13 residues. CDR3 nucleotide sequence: TGTGCCAGCAGCTTAGTGGGAAAAGAGACCCAGTACTTC. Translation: CASSLVGKETQYF.

DNA for the CDR3: TGTGCCAGCAGTACAAAAACCGGGCCCCACTATGGCTACACCTTC. Encoded protein: CASSTKTGPHYGYTF. The chain links TRBV27 to TRBJ1-2; D gene unclear. V dropped 5 bases and J dropped 3 bases, with 16 bases sitting between them. CDR1 and CDR2 from the germline V gene are MNHEY and SMNVEV (reference sequence). This CDR3 has 15 amino acids.

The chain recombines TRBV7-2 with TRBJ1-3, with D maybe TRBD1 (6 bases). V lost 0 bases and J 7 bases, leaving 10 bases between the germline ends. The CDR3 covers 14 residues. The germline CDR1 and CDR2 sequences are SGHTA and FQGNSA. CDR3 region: CASSLAGGRNTIYF. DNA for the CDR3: TGTGCCAGCAGCTTAGCAGGGGGAAGGAACACCATATATTTT.

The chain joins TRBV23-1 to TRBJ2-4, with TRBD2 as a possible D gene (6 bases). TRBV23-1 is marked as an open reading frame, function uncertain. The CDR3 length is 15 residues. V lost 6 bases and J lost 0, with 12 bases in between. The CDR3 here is CASSRGGRAKNIQYF. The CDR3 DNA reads TGCGCCAGCAGCCGTGGGGGGAGAGCCAAAAACATTCAGTACTTC.